This is a list of T cell receptor beta chains from one sample in a study of cytomegalovirus exposure and HLA in healthy donors. Data came from immunoSEQ multiplex PCR; TCRdb stores just in-frame clones and leaves some out. The sample holds about 100,000 clones, about four fifths seen once. The sample was PBMCs. These receptors all come from a middle-aged woman in good health and CMV-seronegative. The CDR3 runs from the conserved cysteine through the conserved F or W. The order of the fields is clone size, J gene, V gene, D gene, CDR3 protein, CDR3 DNA. D genes are given only for firm matches. The size of a clone is reported for some rows only, either as once, few or many, or as a class for expanded clones.

>.|TRBJ1-2|TRBV6-6|.
CASTPNFGYTF
TGTGCCAGCACCCCCAATTTCGGCTACACCTTC
>.|TRBJ1-2|TRBV28|.
CASSPDSKAYGYTF
TGTGCCAGCAGTCCCGACAGCAAGGCCTATGGCTACACCTTC
>few|TRBJ1-2|TRBV2|.
CAIRPQNRAMTGDYGYTF
TGTGCCATCAGACCCCAGAACAGAGCGATGACAGGCGACTATGGCTACACCTTC
>few|TRBJ2-7|TRBV7-2|TRBD2
CASSRGGVGHEQYF
TGTGCCAGCAGCCGCGGGGGGGTGGGGCACGAGCAGTACTTC
>.|TRBJ1-5|TRBV19|TRBD1
CASRTPGQGKSNQPQHF
TGTGCCAGTAGGACTCCGGGACAGGGTAAAAGCAATCAGCCCCAGCATTTT
>few|TRBJ2-7|TRBV10-3|.
CAISESREQYF
TGTGCCATCAGTGAGTCGAGGGAGCAGTACTTC
>.|TRBJ1-1|TRBV7-2|TRBD1
CASSPKAGTGGYTEAFF
TGTGCCAGCAGCCCAAAGGCCGGGACAGGGGGTTACACTGAAGCTTTCTTT
>once|TRBJ2-7|TRBV5-1|TRBD1
CASSAGQGEQYF
TGCGCCAGCAGCGCAGGACAGGGTGAGCAGTACTTC
>.|TRBJ2-6|TRBV2|TRBD1
CASSVGTGGAGANVLTF
TGTGCCAGCAGCGTCGGGACAGGGGGTGCCGGGGCCAACGTCCTGACTTTC
>.|TRBJ2-5|TRBV7-3|TRBD2
CASSPGGAQETQYF
TGTGCCAGCAGCCCGGGGGGGGCCCAAGAGACCCAGTACTTC
>.|TRBJ1-1|TRBV7-3|.
CASSSQGSTEAFF
TGTGCCAGCAGCTCGCAGGGGAGCACTGAAGCTTTCTTT
>.|TRBJ1-1|TRBV12-5|.
CASGFLGVTEAFF
TGTGCTAGTGGTTTTTTGGGAGTTACTGAAGCTTTCTTT
>.|TRBJ1-1|TRBV14|.
CASSHRHPSTEAFF
TGTGCCAGCAGCCACCGACACCCTTCCACTGAAGCTTTCTTT
>once|TRBJ2-1|TRBV5-6|TRBD2
CASSPGLAGHSSSYNEQFF
TGTGCCAGCAGCCCGGGACTAGCGGGTCACTCAAGCTCCTACAATGAGCAGTTCTTC
>.|TRBJ1-2|TRBV5-4|TRBD1
CASSLETGDKEGGYTF
TGTGCCAGCAGCTTGGAGACAGGGGATAAGGAAGGTGGCTACACCTTC
>.|TRBJ2-1|TRBV9|TRBD2
CASSAGDYLIYNEQFF
TGTGCCAGCAGCGCCGGGGACTACCTGATCTACAATGAGCAGTTCTTC
>.|TRBJ2-7|TRBV25-1|.
CASSEPGVYEQYF
TGTGCCAGCAGTGAGCCAGGGGTCTACGAGCAGTACTTC
>.|TRBJ2-3|TRBV4-2|TRBD2
CASSLSRGGTDTQYF
TGTGCCAGCAGCCTGAGTCGGGGGGGTACAGATACGCAGTATTTT
>.|TRBJ2-6|TRBV2|.
CASSETEGSGSGANVLTF
TGTGCCAGCAGTGAGACGGAGGGGTCGGGCTCTGGGGCCAACGTCCTGACTTTC
>.|TRBJ2-7|TRBV5-1|.
CASSLGASDTYSYEQYF
TGCGCCAGCAGCTTGGGGGCCTCGGACACTTACTCCTACGAGCAGTACTTC
>once|TRBJ2-2|TRBV9|TRBD1
CASSVVRDRDTGELFF
TGTGCCAGCAGCGTAGTGCGGGACAGGGACACCGGGGAGCTGTTTTTT
>.|TRBJ2-1|TRBV7-3|TRBD2
CASSISGTSGGAEQFF
TGTGCCAGCAGCATCTCCGGGACTAGCGGGGGGGCGGAACAGTTCTTC
>.|TRBJ1-2|TRBV4-1|TRBD1
CASSQHLTGGYGYTF
TGCGCCAGCAGCCAGCACCTAACAGGGGGCTATGGCTACACCTTC
>.|TRBJ1-4|TRBV10-3|.
CAISRQGPNEKLFF
TGTGCCATCAGCCGTCAGGGGCCTAATGAAAAACTGTTTTTT
>once|TRBJ1-2|TRBV27|.
CASSQQGNYGYTF
TGTGCCAGCAGCCAACAGGGCAACTATGGCTACACCTTC
>.|TRBJ2-7|TRBV4-1|TRBD2
CASSRVGGTYEQYF
TGCGCCAGCAGCCGTGTCGGGGGGACCTACGAGCAGTACTTC
>.|TRBJ1-1|TRBV11-3|TRBD1
CASSRQGTSDEAFF
TGTGCCAGCAGTAGACAGGGAACGTCGGATGAAGCTTTCTTT
>.|TRBJ2-7|TRBV2|.
CASSLDDRGSYEQYF
TGTGCCAGCAGCCTAGATGACAGAGGTTCCTACGAGCAGTACTTC
>.|TRBJ2-1|TRBV29-1|TRBD2
CSVDKWAGGPEEQFF
TGCAGCGTTGATAAGTGGGCGGGGGGGCCAGAAGAGCAGTTCTTC
>.|TRBJ2-7|TRBV19|.
CASSTAGIGEQYF
TGTGCCAGTAGTACGGCAGGGATAGGGGAGCAGTACTTC
>.|TRBJ2-4|TRBV19|.
CASSMRQVAKNIQYF
TGTGCCAGTAGTATGCGACAGGTTGCCAAAAACATTCAGTACTTC
>.|TRBJ2-7|TRBV5-6|.
CASSLTLSSYEQYF
TGTGCCAGCAGCTTGACCCTAAGCTCCTACGAGCAGTACTTC
>.|TRBJ1-6|TRBV9|TRBD1
CASSVASDRGTNSPLHF
TGTGCCAGCAGCGTAGCTTCGGACAGGGGGACCAATTCACCCCTCCACTTT
>.|TRBJ1-2|TRBV4-1|.
CASSHRLGGLGYTF
TGCGCCAGCAGCCACAGACTGGGGGGGCTTGGCTACACCTTC
>.|TRBJ1-2|TRBV10-3|TRBD1
CATRQGYGYTF
TGTGCCACGCGACAGGGCTATGGCTACACCTTC
>.|TRBJ2-2|TRBV7-6|TRBD2
CASRAGTSATGELFF
TGTGCCAGCAGGGCCGGGACTAGTGCCACCGGGGAGCTGTTTTTT
>.|TRBJ2-2|TRBV5-5|.
CASSPSPASTGELFF
TGTGCCAGCAGCCCGTCCCCAGCTAGCACCGGGGAGCTGTTTTTT
>.|TRBJ2-5|TRBV7-2|.
CASSEGGSQTQYF
TGTGCCAGCAGCGAGGGGGGGAGCCAGACCCAGTACTTC
>.|TRBJ1-5|TRBV27|TRBD1
CASSIEGAGQPQHF
TGTGCCAGCAGTATTGAGGGGGCGGGTCAGCCCCAGCATTTT
>.|TRBJ2-3|TRBV6-1|.
CAAAWAGLLDTQYF
TGTGCCGCCGCTTGGGCAGGGTTATTGGATACGCAGTATTTT
>.|TRBJ1-1|TRBV11-3|.
CASSHTRNTEAFF
TGTGCCAGCAGCCACACAAGGAACACTGAAGCTTTCTTT
>.|TRBJ1-5|TRBV30|.
CAWSVTGLRNQPQHF
TGTGCCTGGAGTGTAACAGGGCTCCGCAATCAGCCCCAGCATTTT
>.|TRBJ2-2|TRBV10-3|TRBD2
CAIRGLAENTGELFF
TGTGCCATCCGCGGACTAGCGGAGAACACCGGGGAGCTGTTTTTT
>.|TRBJ1-5|TRBV6-1|.
CASSLGSESNQPQHF
TGTGCCAGCAGTCTCGGGAGTGAGAGCAATCAGCCCCAGCATTTT
>few|TRBJ1-1|TRBV6-6|.
CASGDRGGNTEAFF
TGTGCCAGCGGTGACCGCGGGGGAAACACTGAAGCTTTCTTT
>.|TRBJ1-5|TRBV28|TRBD1
CASSPWGQGFNQPQHF
TGTGCCAGCAGCCCTTGGGGACAGGGATTCAATCAGCCCCAGCATTTT
>.|TRBJ2-7|TRBV6-1|.
CASKGGMAGTYEQYF
TGTGCCAGCAAGGGGGGGATGGCGGGTACGTACGAGCAGTACTTC
>once|TRBJ1-2|TRBV19|.
CASSSRTCGYTF
TGTGCCAGTAGTTCCCGGACATGTGGCTACACCTTC
>once|TRBJ1-6|TRBV5-4|TRBD1
CASSSGQGAGSPLHF
TGTGCCAGCAGCTCGGGACAGGGGGCGGGATCACCCCTCCACTTT
>.|TRBJ1-1|TRBV9|.
CASSVAPENTEAFF
TGTGCCAGCAGCGTAGCACCAGAGAACACTGAAGCTTTCTTT
>.|TRBJ1-5|TRBV19|.
CASSIVYGEGPQHF
TGTGCCAGTAGTATAGTCTATGGAGAAGGGCCCCAGCATTTT
>medium-sized|TRBJ1-1|TRBV18|.
CASSPRGPNTEAFF
TGTGCCAGCTCACCCAGGGGACCCAACACTGAAGCTTTCTTT
>.|TRBJ1-1|TRBV25-1|.
CASSENNREHF
TGTGCCAGCAGTGAAAATAACAGGGAGCACTTT
>.|TRBJ2-2|TRBV7-9|.
CASSLRGTGELFF
TGTGCCAGCAGCCTCAGGGGCACCGGGGAGCTGTTTTTT
>.|TRBJ2-7|TRBV5-1|.
CASSSSGTYSYEQYF
TGCGCCAGCAGCTCCTCCGGGACATACTCCTACGAGCAGTACTTC
>.|TRBJ1-5|TRBV2|.
CASSRQGNQPQHF
TGTGCCAGCAGTCGCCAGGGGAATCAGCCCCAGCATTTT
>.|TRBJ2-5|TRBV25-1|.
CASSEITDYQETQYF
TGTGCCAGCAGTGAAATTACAGATTATCAAGAGACCCAGTACTTC
>.|TRBJ2-5|TRBV30|.
CAWSVNTGETQYF
TGTGCCTGGAGTGTGAACACGGGGGAGACCCAGTACTTC